Below, 8 T cell receptor beta chains from the same sample are listed, as sequenced in a study of control samples from healthy donors and cancer patients. TCRdb keeps only in-frame clones here, not all; method: immunoSEQ multiplex PCR. The table has just over 30,000 clones, around 94% seen once. Sequenced material: blood. The source of these receptors is a man aged 60 to 75 in good health.

This rearrangement joins TRBV5-1 to TRBJ1-6, with D unresolved. This CDR3 has 17 amino acids. Deletions cut 4 bases from V and 0 bases from J, with 14 bases between. CDR1 is SGHRS, CDR2 YFSETQ, per germline. This CDR3 reads CASSPAGGSSYNSPLHF. The CDR3, as DNA: TGCGCCAGCAGCCCTGCGGGCGGAAGCTCCTATAATTCACCCCTCCACTTT. Filled out from reference TRBV5-1 and TRBJ1-6, the complete variable domain reads KAGVTQTPRYLIKTRGQQVTLSCSPISGHRSVSWYQQTPGQGLQFLFEYFSETQRNKGNFPGRFSGRQFSNSRSEMNVSTLELGDSALYLCASSPAGGSSYNSPLHFGNGTRLTVT.

The chain has TRBV4-2 and TRBJ1-1; maybe TRBD1 (5 bases). Germline V gives CDR1 LGHNA, CDR2 YNFKEQ. Trimming shortened V by 0 bases and J by 1 base, and 6 bases separated the two germline ends. CDR3 length equals 14 residues. The CDR3 protein is CASSQDGGNTEAFF. The CDR3, as DNA: TGTGCCAGCAGCCAAGATGGGGGGAACACTGAAGCTTTCTTT.

The rearrangement links TRBV4-1 to TRBJ1-1, with TRBD1 identical over 7 bases. With V trimmed by 3 bases and J by 5 bases, 9 bases remained unmatched. This CDR3 comprises 15 residues. The germline CDR1 and CDR2 sequences are MGHRA and YSYEKL. CDR3 residues: CASSHNRGRGTEAFF. CDR3 nucleotides: TGCGCCAGCAGCCACAACAGGGGTCGGGGGACTGAAGCTTTCTTT.

V and J are TRBV20-1 and TRBJ2-1, with D maybe TRBD2 (7 bases). The CDR3 is 11 amino acids. Trimming left V 4 bases short and J 9 bases short, with 10 bases between. Germline values: CDR1 DFQATT, CDR2 SNEGSKA (reference sequence). This CDR3 reads CSATGGREQFF. The CDR3 nucleotides read TGCAGTGCTACCGGGGGGCGTGAGCAGTTCTTC.

The V and J genes are TRBV6-5 and TRBJ2-7; 7 positions agree with TRBD1. The V and J ends lost 6 bases and 11 bases, in that order; junction bases with no gene match: 10. The CDR3 is made up of 12 amino acids. Germline CDR1 reads MNHEY; CDR2 reads SVGAGI. The CDR3 bases are TGTGCCAGCAGGAAGACAGGGCTGCAGGAGTACTTC. This gives the protein CASRKTGLQEYF.

This clone came up once. The chain carries TRBV5-6 and TRBJ2-5, with 7 bases identical to TRBD1. Trimming at V came to 1 base and at J to 4 bases, leaving 13 bases not matched to a gene. This CDR3 is built from 17 residues. Per germline, CDR1 SGHDT and CDR2 YYEEEE. CDR3 loop: CASSLRRGRGWGETQYF. CDR3 coding DNA: TGTGCCAGCAGCTTGCGAAGGGGGCGAGGGTGGGGAGAGACCCAGTACTTC.

In its sample, this clone was seen once. The gene calls are TRBV18 and TRBJ1-3; D ambiguous. V was cut by 4 bases and J by 0 bases, with 7 bases left in between. CDR3 length: 14 amino acids. CDR1 and CDR2 from the germline V gene are KGHSH and LQKENI. The CDR3 loop reads CASSLQDSGNTIYF. CDR3 coding DNA: TGTGCCAGCTCACTTCAAGACTCTGGAAACACCATATATTTT.

This clone counts as hyperexpanded. V gene TRBV5-6 combines with J gene TRBJ1-4; 8 nucleotides line up with TRBD1. The CDR3 is made up of 15 amino acids. The germline gives CDR1 SGHDT, CDR2 YYEEEE. V trimming: 0 bases; J trimming: 6 bases; junction bases outside the gene matches: 4. The CDR3 DNA is TGTGCCAGCAGCTTGGGATGGACAGGGCATGAAAAACTGTTTTTT. Translating gives CASSLGWTGHEKLFF. Using reference TRBV5-6 and TRBJ1-4 for the parts outside the CDR3, the full variable domain is DAGVTQSPTHLIKTRGQQVTLRCSPKSGHDTVSWYQQALGQGPQFIFQYYEEEERQRGNFPDRFSGHQFPNYSSELNVNALLLGDSALYLCASSLGWTGHEKLFFGSGTQLSVL.